A selection of T cell receptor beta chains follows, all from one sample in a study of T cell responses to AZD1222 COVID-19 vaccine. Data came from immunoSEQ multiplex PCR; TCRdb stores just in-frame clones and leaves some out. The sample has 90,000 to 110,000 clones; roughly nine tenths are singletons. The sample in question was peripheral blood, obtained on day 0 of AZD1222 vaccination. These receptors were taken from an adult in good health. Each CDR3 is given with its conserved first and last residue. The order of the fields is V gene, CDR3 length, J gene, CDR3 protein.

V gene: TRBV5-4; CDR3 length: 15; J gene: TRBJ1-2; CDR3 protein: CASSMTGVPNYGYTF
V gene: TRBV2; CDR3 length: 16; J gene: TRBJ2-3; CDR3 protein: CASSEVMRLAADTQYF
V gene: TRBV4-1; CDR3 length: 16; J gene: TRBJ2-7; CDR3 protein: CASSQHPTRPSYEQYF
V gene: TRBV30; CDR3 length: 14; J gene: TRBJ2-7; CDR3 protein: CAWSVSGRSYEQYF
V gene: TRBV28; CDR3 length: 15; J gene: TRBJ2-1; CDR3 protein: CASGAVYSSYNEQFF
V gene: TRBV19; CDR3 length: 15; J gene: TRBJ2-1; CDR3 protein: CASSIDGSSYNEQFF
V gene: TRBV27; CDR3 length: 17; J gene: TRBJ1-4; CDR3 protein: CASSSLRTAATNEKLFF
V gene: TRBV6-2/TRBV6-3; CDR3 length: 17; J gene: TRBJ2-5; CDR3 protein: CASSYSSRDTGRGAQYF
V gene: TRBV10-3; CDR3 length: 13; J gene: TRBJ1-2; CDR3 protein: CAITGTGTSGYTF
V gene: TRBV12-5; CDR3 length: 13; J gene: TRBJ1-1; CDR3 protein: CASGVSLNTEAFF
V gene: TRBV29-1; CDR3 length: 14; J gene: TRBJ2-7; CDR3 protein: CSVEMGQGNYEQYF
V gene: TRBV5-6; CDR3 length: 15; J gene: TRBJ1-5; CDR3 protein: CASSGGTGRDQPQHF
V gene: TRBV4-2; CDR3 length: 17; J gene: TRBJ2-3; CDR3 protein: CASSQDPGLAATDTQYF
V gene: TRBV7-9; CDR3 length: 13; J gene: TRBJ2-7; CDR3 protein: CASSLARPSEQYF
V gene: TRBV4-1; CDR3 length: 18; J gene: TRBJ1-3; CDR3 protein: CASSQGRGRGRTGNTIYF
V gene: TRBV6-2/TRBV6-3; CDR3 length: 16; J gene: TRBJ2-7; CDR3 protein: CASSGRGGIAGVEQYF
V gene: TRBV7-2; CDR3 length: 16; J gene: TRBJ1-5; CDR3 protein: CASSVQGAGDGQPQHF
V gene: TRBV5-4; CDR3 length: 16; J gene: TRBJ2-3; CDR3 protein: CASSGGLAGGADTQYF
V gene: TRBV6-1; CDR3 length: 13; J gene: TRBJ2-7; CDR3 protein: CASSEMGADEQYF
V gene: TRBV2; CDR3 length: 12; J gene: TRBJ1-3; CDR3 protein: CASSSLGNTIYF
V gene: TRBV3-1/TRBV3-2; CDR3 length: 15; J gene: TRBJ1-6; CDR3 protein: CASSQEGSARAALHF
V gene: TRBV28; CDR3 length: 17; J gene: TRBJ1-6; CDR3 protein: CASRSSAGNSYNSPLHF
V gene: TRBV11-3; CDR3 length: 15; J gene: TRBJ1-4; CDR3 protein: CASSLGDPWAEKLFF
V gene: TRBV6-2/TRBV6-3; CDR3 length: 16; J gene: TRBJ2-7; CDR3 protein: CASSYYPLLPRYEQYF
V gene: TRBV6-1; CDR3 length: 15; J gene: TRBJ1-1; CDR3 protein: CASSDRDRGNTEAFF